Below are 28 T cell receptor beta chains sequenced from a single sample in a study. Cells sorted as Tregs were CD4+, CD25+ and CD127-/low. TCRdb reprocessed the 5' RACE reads via MiXCR and lists one record per CDR3 protein. There are more than 55,000 distinct CDR3 sequences in the sample; roughly 28% occur only once, and around 2% lies in the top ten. Sample: tumor-infiltrating Tregs sorted from the breast tumor. These receptors originate from a female donor with breast cancer.

This clonotype appeared once. The chain combines TRBV5-1 with TRBJ2-2, with D tentatively TRBD1 or TRBD2 (6 bases each). The germline CDR1 and CDR2 sequences are SGHRS and YFSETQ. V lost 5 bases, J lost 3 bases, and 14 bases lay in between. This CDR3 is built from 15 residues. The CDR3 DNA follows: TGCGCCAGCAGTGAGGGGGGCGGCGACACCGGGGAGCTGTTTTTT. It translates to CASSEGGGDTGELFF.

This clonotype was seen repeatedly, ten times or more. The CDR3 loop is CASRLDVGEQFF. CDR3 sequence (DNA): TGTGCCAGCAGGCTTGACGTCGGTGAGCAGTTCTTC. The V and J genes are TRBV7-3 and TRBJ2-1; D is undetermined. V dropped 6 bases and J dropped 9 bases, with 12 bases sitting between them. This CDR3 region has 12 residues. In germline, CDR1 is SGHTA, CDR2 FQGTGA.

The rearrangement links TRBV2 to TRBJ2-1; D gene unclear. Trimming stripped 4 bases from V and 0 bases from J, with 4 bases between. There are 13 residues in the CDR3. Germline V gene data show CDR1 as SNHLY and CDR2 as FYNNEI. CDR3 DNA sequence: TGTGCCAGCAGTGCTCCCTCCTACAATGAGCAGTTCTTC. This gives the protein CASSAPSYNEQFF. The full variable domain, its missing parts supplied by reference TRBV2 and TRBJ2-1, is EPEVTQTPSHQVTQMGQEVILRCVPISNHLYFYWYRQILGQKVEFLVSFYNNEISEKSEIFDDQFSVERPDGSNFTLKIRSTKLEDSAMYFCASSAPSYNEQFFGPGTRLTVL.

The chain couples TRBV29-1 to TRBJ2-2; the D gene is possibly TRBD2 (5 bases). V lost 7 bases, J lost 3 bases, and 9 bases lay in between. The CDR3 totals 12 residues. Germline CDR1 and CDR2: SQVTM and ANQGSEA. The CDR3 DNA reads as TGCAGCGCCCGGACTGACACCGGGGAGCTGTTTTTT. This encodes CSARTDTGELFF.

Comment on this clonotype: One end of the junction is discordant with germline, which a read error may explain. The rearrangement joins TRBV5-1 to TRBJ2-7; TRBD1 is a possible D gene (6 bases). Germline V gene lookup returns CDR1 SGHRS and CDR2 YFSETQ. The CDR3 runs to 16 residues. In DNA, the CDR3 is TGCGCCAGCAGCTTGGAGGGCCGGTCAGGGGTGGACGAGCAGTACTTT. This codes for CASSLEGRSGVDEQYF.

With respect to this clonotype: The junction differs from germline at one of its ends, possibly a read error. The chain recombines TRBV20-1 with TRBJ1-3; 11 bases fit TRBD1. The germline gives CDR1 DFQATT, CDR2 SNEGSKA (reference sequence). This CDR3 is 15 amino acids long. The CDR3 here is CSARGTGGIINAIYF. The CDR3 coding sequence is TGCAGTGCTCGCGGGACAGGGGGTATCATAAACGCCATATATTTT.

The rearrangement links TRBV27 to TRBJ2-4; possibly TRBD2 for D (6 bases). The CDR3 contains 17 residues. Germline V lookup: CDR1 MNHEY, CDR2 SMNVEV (reference sequence). Trimming removed 4 bases from V and 0 bases from J, with 16 bases in between. The CDR3 loop reads CASSSGQTSLAKNIQYF. Written as DNA, the CDR3 is TGTGCCAGCAGTTCCGGACAAACTAGCCTAGCCAAAAACATTCAGTACTTC.

This clonotype was counted between two and nine times. This sequence joins TRBV10-3 and TRBJ1-1; no clear D. CDR1 and CDR2 (germline): ENHRY, SYGVKD. The CDR3 extends over 14 amino acids. Deletions cut 4 bases from V and 2 bases from J, with 11 bases between. CDR3 amino acids: CAISGAKGNTEAFF. The CDR3 region has the DNA TGTGCCATCAGTGGGGCGAAGGGTAACACTGAAGCTTTCTTT.

The genes are TRBV29-1 and TRBJ2-7; 9 bases are shared with TRBD1. The length of the CDR3 is 14 residues. The germline CDR1 and CDR2 sequences are SQVTM and ANQGSEA. Germline trimming cut 6 bases from V and 2 bases from J; bases unmatched to any gene: 8. This CDR3 is CSVRPGQGTYEQYF. The CDR3 region has the DNA TGCAGCGTCCGGCCGGGACAGGGAACCTACGAGCAGTACTTC.

The V call is TRBV7-3, the J call TRBJ1-1; D is possibly TRBD1 (5 bases). Trimming took 5 bases from V and 1 from J, leaving 14 bases between them. CDR1 and CDR2 from the germline V gene are SGHTA and FQGTGA. The CDR3 covers 15 residues. The CDR3 DNA follows: TGTGCCAGCAGCCCGTCGCTTGGGGGGAACACTGAAGCTTTCTTT. Its translation is CASSPSLGGNTEAFF.

This clonotype was picked up a small number of times. This rearrangement joins TRBV5-5 to TRBJ1-2, with D uncertain. There are 12 residues in the CDR3. V shed 4 bases and J shed 3 bases, with 7 bases lying between them. CDR1 is SGHKS and CDR2 is YYEKEE in the germline V gene (reference sequence). CDR3 sequence reads: CASSTAYYGYTF. The CDR3 region has the DNA TGTGCCAGCAGCACCGCCTACTATGGCTACACCTTC.

The gene calls are TRBV5-4 and TRBJ1-1; no reliable D call. The CDR3 spans 12 residues. The germline V gene has CDR1 SGHNT and CDR2 YYREEE (reference sequence). The V and J ends lost 3 bases and 0 bases respectively, with 3 bases between them. The CDR3 DNA is TGTGCCAGCAGCTCCGTGAACACTGAAGCTTTCTTT. Its protein is CASSSVNTEAFF.

This chain connects TRBV7-9 to TRBJ1-4; weak D call: TRBD1 (6 bases). Looked up from germline, CDR1 is SEHNR and CDR2 is FQNEAQ (reference sequence). CDR3 size: 18 residues. V shed 2 bases and J shed 0 bases, with 16 bases lying between them. The chain's CDR3 is CASSLPRFGGATNEKLFF. CDR3 in DNA: TGTGCCAGCAGCTTACCACGGTTTGGGGGCGCAACTAATGAAAAACTGTTTTTT.

Turning to this clonotype: Lacking the conserved final phenylalanine or tryptophan, this CDR3 likely reflects a read error. The rearrangement joins TRBV9 to TRBJ1-1, with D unclear. The CDR3 consists of 13 residues. V was cut by 4 bases and J by 4 bases, with 11 bases left in between. CDR1 SGDLS and CDR2 YYNGEE come from the germline V gene. The CDR3 region has the DNA TGTGCCAGCAGCAAAGGTCAGGCCACTGAAGCTTTCTCT. This gives the protein CASSKGQATEAFS.

V is TRBV7-3 and J is TRBJ1-1; maybe TRBD1 (5 bases). Germline lookup yields CDR1 SGHTA and CDR2 FQGTGA. Trimming shortened V by 5 bases and J by 6 bases, and 13 bases separated the two germline ends. The CDR3 spans 13 residues. This chain's CDR3 is CASSPRLGAEAFF. In DNA, the CDR3 is TGTGCCAGCAGCCCTAGGTTGGGGGCTGAAGCTTTCTTT.

This clonotype appeared a few times. V usage is TRBV2 and J usage is TRBJ2-7; D not resolved. Germline CDR1 is SNHLY and CDR2 is FYNNEI. The CDR3 consists of 13 residues. The germline V and J ends were trimmed by 4 bases and 1 base, with 8 bases remaining between them. As DNA, the CDR3 is TGTGCCAGCAGTGTGGGTCCTTCCTACGAGCAGTACTTC. It translates to CASSVGPSYEQYF.

This clonotype was detected only a few times. The chain employs TRBV3-1 and TRBJ2-1; no reliable D call. Trimming stripped 1 base from V and 8 bases from J, with 9 bases between. CDR1 and CDR2 from the germline V gene are LGHDT and YNNKEL (reference sequence). CDR3 size: 13 residues. The CDR3 region has the DNA TGTGCCAGCAGCCAAGGAGTAGAGGATGAGCAGTTCTTC. Encoded protein: CASSQGVEDEQFF.

In its sample, this clonotype was seen a few times. The rearrangement joins TRBV6-5 to TRBJ2-2, with 8 bases identical to TRBD1. In germline, CDR1 is MNHEY, CDR2 SVGAGI. The CDR3 length is 15 residues. With 6 bases clipped from V and 6 bases from J, the junction kept 9 bases outside the gene matches. The CDR3 region has the DNA TGTGCCAGCAGATCCTCGGACAGGGCGGCCGGGGAGCTGTTTTTT. It codes for CASRSSDRAAGELFF.

The chain has TRBV11-3 and TRBJ2-1; D uncertain. The CDR3 is 18 amino acids. CDR1 and CDR2 from the germline V gene are SGHNT and YENEEA. Trimming shortened V by 5 bases and J by 0 bases, and 20 bases separated the two germline ends. CDR3 bases: TGTGCCAGCAGCCAGACCCGTTTTGGGTCCCGCTCCTACAATGAGCAGTTCTTC. Encoded protein: CASSQTRFGSRSYNEQFF.

V usage is TRBV27 and J usage is TRBJ2-2; D ambiguous. CDR1 is MNHEY, CDR2 SMNVEV, per germline (reference sequence). The V and J ends lost 3 bases and 6 bases respectively, with 11 bases between them. The CDR3 sequence is 14 residues long. Written as DNA, the CDR3 is TGTGCCAGCAGTTTCCTGGGTGAGGCCGGGGAGCTGTTTTTT. It yields the protein CASSFLGEAGELFF.

V and J are TRBV9 and TRBJ2-2; the D gene is possibly TRBD2 (5 bases). The V gene lost 0 bases and the J gene lost 6 bases, with 6 bases spanning the gap. This CDR3 is built from 13 residues. Germline V lookup: CDR1 SGDLS, CDR2 YYNGEE. In DNA, the CDR3 is TGTGCCAGCAGCGTAGAGGGAGCCGGGGAGCTGTTTTTT. Protein: CASSVEGAGELFF.

This clonotype occurred a few times. V usage is TRBV4-2 and J usage is TRBJ1-1; no clear D gene. Per germline, CDR1 LGHNA and CDR2 YNFKEQ. With 0 bases removed from V and 7 bases from J, the gap between germline ends came to 9 bases. The CDR3 consists of 13 residues. The CDR3 sequence is CASSQESAFEAFF. CDR3 in DNA: TGTGCCAGCAGCCAAGAATCGGCATTTGAAGCTTTCTTT.

This clonotype was seen a few times. The V and J genes are TRBV29-1 and TRBJ2-1; D unresolved. Germline V lookup: CDR1 SQVTM, CDR2 ANQGSEA. This CDR3 comprises 11 residues. V lost 7 bases to trimming and J lost 9 bases, with 13 bases between them. The CDR3 coding sequence is TGCAGCGGAACTTTACTCGGTGAGCAGTTCTTC. This encodes CSGTLLGEQFF.

With regard to this clonotype: A clone one base away is much larger, so this may be a read error. The V and J genes are TRBV18 and TRBJ2-7; D call uncertain. CDR1 is KGHSH and CDR2 is LQKENI in the germline V gene. This CDR3 region has 13 residues. Trimming left V 6 bases short and J 5 bases short, with 14 bases between. CDR3: CASSTMSGNEQYF. The CDR3, as DNA: TGTGCCAGCTCGACAATGAGTGGCAACGAGCAGTACTTC.

A remark on this clonotype: Relative to the germline gene, one junction end is altered; a read error may explain this. The rearrangement links TRBV4-1 to TRBJ2-3; D remains unclear. CDR1 and CDR2 (germline): MGHRA, YSYEKL. The length of the CDR3 is 12 residues. This CDR3 reads CASSQVADTQYF. Written as DNA, the CDR3 is TGCGCCAGCAGTCAAGTGGCAGATACGCAGTATTTT.

On this clonotype itself: A much larger clone lies one base from this, so it may be a read error. Likely a read error: the CDR3 ends without its conserved phenylalanine or tryptophan. The chain links TRBV7-8 to TRBJ1-2; 8 nucleotides agree with TRBD1. The germline CDR1 and CDR2 sequences are SGHVS and FQNEAQ. This CDR3 comprises 14 residues. V lost 5 bases, J lost 4 bases, and 6 bases stayed unmatched. Written as DNA, the CDR3 is TGTGCCAGCAGCGAGACAGGGGAATCCTATGGCTACACCGTC. It encodes CASSETGESYGYTV.

The gene calls are TRBV6-2 or TRBV6-3 and TRBJ2-7, with TRBD1 matching 10 bases. This CDR3 spans 16 amino acids. The V segment lost 8 bases and the J segment 4 bases; nucleotides outside the gene matches: 14. Looked up from germline, CDR1 is MNHEY and CDR2 is SVGEGT. The CDR3 region has the DNA TGTGCCAGCGGTATGGGACAGGGGCCCATGGGTTACGAGCAGTACTTC. Its translation: CASGMGQGPMGYEQYF.

CDR3 DNA sequence: TGTGCCAGCAGTTTAAGGGCGGACAGCTTCTACGAGCAGTACTTC. As protein: CASSLRADSFYEQYF. The chain has TRBV12-3 or TRBV12-4 and TRBJ2-7; possible D gene TRBD1, 6 bases. Trimming took 2 bases from V and 3 from J, leaving 14 bases between them. The CDR3 totals 15 residues.